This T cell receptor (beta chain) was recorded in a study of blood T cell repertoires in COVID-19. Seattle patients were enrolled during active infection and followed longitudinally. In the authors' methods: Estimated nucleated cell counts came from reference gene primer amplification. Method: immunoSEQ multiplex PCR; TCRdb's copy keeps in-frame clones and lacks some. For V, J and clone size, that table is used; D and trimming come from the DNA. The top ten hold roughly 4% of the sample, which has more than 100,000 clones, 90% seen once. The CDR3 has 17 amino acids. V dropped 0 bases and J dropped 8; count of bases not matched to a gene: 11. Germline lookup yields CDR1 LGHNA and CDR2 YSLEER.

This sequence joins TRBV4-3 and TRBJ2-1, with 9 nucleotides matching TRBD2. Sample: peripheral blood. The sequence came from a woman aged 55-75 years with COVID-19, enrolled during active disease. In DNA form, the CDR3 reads TGCGCCAGCAGCCAAGATCGGGCTAGCGGGGAGATGGATGAGCAGTTCTTC. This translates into CASSQDRASGEMDEQFF.